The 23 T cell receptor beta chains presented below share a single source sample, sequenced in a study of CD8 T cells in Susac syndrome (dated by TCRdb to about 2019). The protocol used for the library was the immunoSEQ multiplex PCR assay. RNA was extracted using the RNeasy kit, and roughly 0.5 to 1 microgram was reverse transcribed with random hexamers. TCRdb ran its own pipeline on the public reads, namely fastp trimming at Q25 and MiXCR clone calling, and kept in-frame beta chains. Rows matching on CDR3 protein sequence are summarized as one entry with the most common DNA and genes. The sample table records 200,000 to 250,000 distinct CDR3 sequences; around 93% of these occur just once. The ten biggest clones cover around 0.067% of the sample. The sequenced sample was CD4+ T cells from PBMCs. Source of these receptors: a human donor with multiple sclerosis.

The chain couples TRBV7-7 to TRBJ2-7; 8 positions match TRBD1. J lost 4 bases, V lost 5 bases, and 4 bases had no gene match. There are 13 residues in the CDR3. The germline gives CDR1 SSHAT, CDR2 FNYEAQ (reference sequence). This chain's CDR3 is CASSVGQGYEQYF. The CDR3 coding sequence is TGTGCCAGCAGCGTCGGACAGGGATACGAGCAGTACTTC. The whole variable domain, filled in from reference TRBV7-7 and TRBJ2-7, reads GAGVSQSPRYKVTKRGQDVTLRCDPISSHATLYWYQQALGQGPEFLTYFNYEAQPDKSGLPSDRFSAERPEGSISTLTIQRTEQRDSAMYRCASSVGQGYEQYFGPGTRLTVT.

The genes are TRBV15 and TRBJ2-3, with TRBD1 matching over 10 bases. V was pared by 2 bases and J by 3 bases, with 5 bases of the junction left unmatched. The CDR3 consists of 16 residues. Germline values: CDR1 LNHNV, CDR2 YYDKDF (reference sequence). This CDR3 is CATSRRTGQGTDTQYF. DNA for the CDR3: TGTGCCACCAGCAGAAGAACGGGACAGGGGACAGATACGCAGTATTTT.

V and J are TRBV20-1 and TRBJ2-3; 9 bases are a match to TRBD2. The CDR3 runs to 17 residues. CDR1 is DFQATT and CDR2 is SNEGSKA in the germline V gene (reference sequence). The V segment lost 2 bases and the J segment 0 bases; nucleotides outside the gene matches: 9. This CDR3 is CSARSSGRFVSTDTQYF. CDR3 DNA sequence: TGCAGTGCTAGATCCAGCGGGAGGTTCGTTAGCACAGATACGCAGTATTTT.

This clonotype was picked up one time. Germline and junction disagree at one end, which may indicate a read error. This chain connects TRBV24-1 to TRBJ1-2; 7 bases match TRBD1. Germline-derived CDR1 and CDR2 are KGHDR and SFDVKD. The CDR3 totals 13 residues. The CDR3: CATSDLRDSLLHF. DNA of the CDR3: TGTGCCACCAGTGATTTGAGGGACAGCCTATTACATTTC.

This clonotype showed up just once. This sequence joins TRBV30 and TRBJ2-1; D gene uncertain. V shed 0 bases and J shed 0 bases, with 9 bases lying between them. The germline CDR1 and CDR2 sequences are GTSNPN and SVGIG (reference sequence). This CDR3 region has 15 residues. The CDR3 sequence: CAWSVPISSYNEQFF. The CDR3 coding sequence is TGTGCCTGGAGTGTACCCATTAGCTCCTACAATGAGCAGTTCTTC.

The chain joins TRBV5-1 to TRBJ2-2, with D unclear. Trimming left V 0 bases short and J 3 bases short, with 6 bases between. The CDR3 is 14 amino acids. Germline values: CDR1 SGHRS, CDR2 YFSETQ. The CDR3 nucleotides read TGCGCCAGCAGCTTGGGCCGATACACCGGGGAGCTGTTTTTT. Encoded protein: CASSLGRYTGELFF.

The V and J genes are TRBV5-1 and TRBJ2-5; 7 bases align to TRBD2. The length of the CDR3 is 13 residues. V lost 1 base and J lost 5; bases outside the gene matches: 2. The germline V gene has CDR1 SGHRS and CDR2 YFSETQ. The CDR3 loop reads CASSLNSGETQYF. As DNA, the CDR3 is TGCGCCAGCAGCTTGAATAGCGGGGAGACCCAGTACTTC.

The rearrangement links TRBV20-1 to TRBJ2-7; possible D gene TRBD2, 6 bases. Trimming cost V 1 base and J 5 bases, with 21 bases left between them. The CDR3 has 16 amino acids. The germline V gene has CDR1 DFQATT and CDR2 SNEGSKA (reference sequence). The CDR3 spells CSARGQGTLRDHEQYF. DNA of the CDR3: TGCAGTGCTAGAGGACAAGGGACTCTCAGGGACCACGAGCAGTACTTC.

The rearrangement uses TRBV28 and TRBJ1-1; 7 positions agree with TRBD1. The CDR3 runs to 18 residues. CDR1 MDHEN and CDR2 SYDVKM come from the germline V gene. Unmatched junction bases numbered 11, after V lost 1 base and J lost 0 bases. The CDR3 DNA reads TGTGCCAGCAGTTTATTAAAGGGGTTGGGACAGATGAACACTGAAGCTTTCTTT. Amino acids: CASSLLKGLGQMNTEAFF. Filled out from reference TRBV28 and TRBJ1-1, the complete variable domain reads DVKVTQSSRYLVKRTGEKVFLECVQDMDHENMFWYRQDPGLGLRLIYFSYDVKMKEKGDIPEGYSVSREKKERFSLILESASTNQTSMYLCASSLLKGLGQMNTEAFFGQGTRLTVV.

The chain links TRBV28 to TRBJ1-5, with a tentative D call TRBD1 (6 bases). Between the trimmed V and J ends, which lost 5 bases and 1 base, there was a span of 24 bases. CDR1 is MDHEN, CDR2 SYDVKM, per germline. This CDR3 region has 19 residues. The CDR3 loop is CASSLMDGGGRGSNQPQHF. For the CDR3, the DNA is TGTGCCAGCAGTCTTATGGACGGGGGGGGCCGGGGGAGCAATCAGCCCCAGCATTTT.

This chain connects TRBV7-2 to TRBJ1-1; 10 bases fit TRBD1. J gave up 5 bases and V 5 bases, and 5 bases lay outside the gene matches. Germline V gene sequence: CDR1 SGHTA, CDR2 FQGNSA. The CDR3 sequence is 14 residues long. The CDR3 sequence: CASSVRQGATEAFF. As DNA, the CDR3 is TGTGCCAGCAGCGTACGACAGGGGGCGACTGAAGCTTTCTTT. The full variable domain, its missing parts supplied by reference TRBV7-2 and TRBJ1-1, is GAGVSQSPSNKVTEKGKDVELRCDPISGHTALYWYRQSLGQGLEFLIYFQGNSAPDKSGLPSDRFSAERTGGSVSTLTIQRTQQEDSAVYLCASSVRQGATEAFFGQGTRLTVV.

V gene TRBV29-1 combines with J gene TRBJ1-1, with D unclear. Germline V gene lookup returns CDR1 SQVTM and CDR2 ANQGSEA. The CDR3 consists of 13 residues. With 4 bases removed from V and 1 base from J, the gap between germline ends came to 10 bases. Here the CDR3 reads CSVGGSKNTEAFF. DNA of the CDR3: TGCAGCGTTGGTGGCTCAAAGAACACTGAAGCTTTCTTT.

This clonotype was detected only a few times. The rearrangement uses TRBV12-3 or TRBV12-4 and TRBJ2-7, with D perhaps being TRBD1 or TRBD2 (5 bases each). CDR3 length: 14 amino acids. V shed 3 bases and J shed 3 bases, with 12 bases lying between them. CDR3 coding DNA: TGTGCCAGCAGTTTCGGGACCCCAGACTACGAGCAGTACTTC. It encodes CASSFGTPDYEQYF.

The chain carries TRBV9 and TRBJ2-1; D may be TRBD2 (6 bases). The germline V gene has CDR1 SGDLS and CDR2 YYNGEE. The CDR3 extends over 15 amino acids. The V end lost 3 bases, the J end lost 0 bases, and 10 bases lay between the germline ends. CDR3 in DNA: TGTGCCAGCAGCGGACCTAGCGTCTCCTACAATGAGCAGTTCTTC. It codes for CASSGPSVSYNEQFF.

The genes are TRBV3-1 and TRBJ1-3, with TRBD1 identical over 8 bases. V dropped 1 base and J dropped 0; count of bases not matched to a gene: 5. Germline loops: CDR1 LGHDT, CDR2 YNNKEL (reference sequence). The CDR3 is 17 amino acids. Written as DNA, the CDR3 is TGTGCCAGCAGCCAAGTTTCGACAGGGGACTCTGGAAACACCATATATTTT. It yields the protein CASSQVSTGDSGNTIYF.

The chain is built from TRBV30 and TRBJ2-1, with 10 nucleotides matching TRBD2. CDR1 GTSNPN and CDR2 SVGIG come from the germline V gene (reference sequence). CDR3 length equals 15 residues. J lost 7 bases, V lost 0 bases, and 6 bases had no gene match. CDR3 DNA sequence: TGTGCCTGGAGTGTACTTAAGGGACTAGCGAATGAGCAGTTCTTC. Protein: CAWSVLKGLANEQFF. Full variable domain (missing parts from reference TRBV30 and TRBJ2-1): SQTIHQWPATLVQPVGSPLSLECTVEGTSNPNLYWYRQAAGRGLQLLFYSVGIGQISSEVPQNLSASRPQDRQFILSSKKLLLSDSGFYLCAWSVLKGLANEQFFGPGTRLTVL.

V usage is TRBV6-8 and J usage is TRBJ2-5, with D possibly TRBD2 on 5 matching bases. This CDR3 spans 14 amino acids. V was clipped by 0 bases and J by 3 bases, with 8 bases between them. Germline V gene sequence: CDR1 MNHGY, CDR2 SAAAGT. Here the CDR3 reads CASSYSTGKETQYF. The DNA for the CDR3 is TGTGCCAGCAGTTACTCGACGGGGAAAGAGACCCAGTACTTC.

The DNA of the CDR3 is TGTGCCAGCAGCTATTCGGATTATGGCTACACCTTC. Its protein product is CASSYSDYGYTF. The chain carries TRBV7-8 and TRBJ1-2; D remains unclear. This CDR3 contains 12 residues. In germline, CDR1 is SGHVS, CDR2 FQNEAQ. V was trimmed by 4 bases and J by 5 bases, leaving 8 bases between them.

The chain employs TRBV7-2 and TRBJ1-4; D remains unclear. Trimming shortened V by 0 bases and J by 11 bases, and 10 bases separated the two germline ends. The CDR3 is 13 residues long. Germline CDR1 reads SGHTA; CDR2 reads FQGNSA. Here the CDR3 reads CASSLAGRDKLFF. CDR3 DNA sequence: TGTGCCAGCAGCTTAGCAGGGCGAGACAAACTGTTTTTT.

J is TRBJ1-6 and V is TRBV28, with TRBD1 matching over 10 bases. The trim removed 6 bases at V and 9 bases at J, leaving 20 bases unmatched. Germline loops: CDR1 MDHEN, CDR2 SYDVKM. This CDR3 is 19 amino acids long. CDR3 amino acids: CASRAWDRGISKWVSPLHF. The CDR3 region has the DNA TGTGCCAGCAGGGCCTGGGACAGGGGAATTTCTAAGTGGGTTTCACCCCTCCACTTT. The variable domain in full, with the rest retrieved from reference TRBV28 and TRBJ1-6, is DVKVTQSSRYLVKRTGEKVFLECVQDMDHENMFWYRQDPGLGLRLIYFSYDVKMKEKGDIPEGYSVSREKKERFSLILESASTNQTSMYLCASRAWDRGISKWVSPLHFGNGTRLTVT.

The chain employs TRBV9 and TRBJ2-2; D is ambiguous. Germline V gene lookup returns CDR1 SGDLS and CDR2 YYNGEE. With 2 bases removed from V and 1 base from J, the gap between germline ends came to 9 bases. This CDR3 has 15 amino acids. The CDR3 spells CASSVSPENTGELFF. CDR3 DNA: TGTGCCAGCAGCGTTAGTCCGGAGAACACCGGGGAGCTGTTTTTT.

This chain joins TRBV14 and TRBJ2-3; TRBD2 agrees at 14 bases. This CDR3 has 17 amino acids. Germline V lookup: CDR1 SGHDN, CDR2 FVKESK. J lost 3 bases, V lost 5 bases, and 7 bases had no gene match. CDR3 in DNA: TGTGCCAGCAGCTTTGGACTAGCGGGAGGAAGAACAGATACGCAGTATTTT. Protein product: CASSFGLAGGRTDTQYF.

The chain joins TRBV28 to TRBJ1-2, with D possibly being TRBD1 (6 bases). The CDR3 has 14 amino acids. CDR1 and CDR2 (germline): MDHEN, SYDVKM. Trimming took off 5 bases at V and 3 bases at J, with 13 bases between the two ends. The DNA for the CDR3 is TGTGCCAGCAGTCCCACAGGGCCCTACTATGGCTACACCTTC. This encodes CASSPTGPYYGYTF.